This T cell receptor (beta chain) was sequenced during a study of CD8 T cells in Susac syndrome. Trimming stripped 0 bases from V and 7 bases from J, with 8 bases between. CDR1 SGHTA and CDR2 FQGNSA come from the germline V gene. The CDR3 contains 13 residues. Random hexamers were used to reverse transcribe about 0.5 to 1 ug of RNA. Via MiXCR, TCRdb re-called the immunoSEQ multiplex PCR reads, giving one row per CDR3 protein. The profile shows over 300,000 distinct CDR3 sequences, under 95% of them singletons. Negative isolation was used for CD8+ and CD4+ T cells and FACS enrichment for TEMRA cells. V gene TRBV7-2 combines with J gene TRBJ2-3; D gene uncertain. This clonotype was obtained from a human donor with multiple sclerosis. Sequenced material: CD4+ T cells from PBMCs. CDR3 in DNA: TGTGCCAGCAGCTTAGCGGGCGCGAATACGCAGTATTTT. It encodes CASSLAGANTQYF.